This T cell receptor beta chain was sequenced during a study of blood T cell repertoires in COVID-19. The assay was immunoSEQ multiplex PCR, and TCRdb's table has in-frame clones only and misses some. Of approximately 260,000 clones in the sample, approximately 85% are singletons; the top ten hold 9.5% to 12%. Concerning this clone: At one of its ends the junction is not consistent with the germline gene, which may arise from a read error.

This CDR3 has 14 residues. Germline CDR1 reads LNHDA; CDR2 reads SQIVND (reference sequence). Sequences were obtained from peripheral blood. This TCR was recovered from a woman between 65 and 79 years old with acute or convalescent COVID-19. The chain recombines TRBV19 with TRBJ1-5, with TRBD1 matching 7 bases. CDR3 loop: CASSILQGYHPQHF. The CDR3 region has the DNA TGTGCCAGTAGTATACTACAGGGGTATCATCCCCAGCATTTT.